This T cell receptor (beta chain) is drawn from a study of T cells in Graves' hyperthyroidism and ophthalmopathy. The ends were cut back, 6 bases at V and 3 bases at J, with 14 bases in the middle. This CDR3 has 14 amino acids. Germline CDR1 and CDR2: SGHTA and FQGNSA. Amplification yielded TCR beta CDR3 regions, with RNA transcripts as the source. A first-round RT-PCR of the TCR CDR3 used the HTBI primer set. TCRdb re-analysed the multiplex PCR reads in MiXCR, keeping a single row per CDR3 protein. The sample holds 500,000 to 750,000 distinct CDR3 sequences; 14% are singletons and the top ten take roughly 7%. In this sample, this clonotype turned up many times.

The source material was blood. The chain employs TRBV7-2 and TRBJ2-5, with D maybe TRBD2 (5 bases). This receptor was identified in a woman aged 18-35 years with Graves' ophthalmopathy. CDR3: CASRTHLGEETQYF. The CDR3 nucleotides are TGTGCCAGCAGGACCCACCTCGGGGAAGAGACCCAGTACTTC.